This TCR beta chain appears in the sequencing data of a study of blood T cell repertoires in COVID-19 (dated by TCRdb to 2018 to 2020). General notes on the study: Samples from collaborators originated in the United States, Italy and Spain and spanned both the acute and convalescent phases of COVID-19. The material from the prospective study consisted of cDNA or gDNA derived from T cells, B-cell-depleted T cells, or PBMCs. Deeply sampled blood TCRbeta repertoires from subjects exposed to, actively infected with, or recovered from COVID-19 were included in the dataset. The repertoires were released in a freely available public database meant as a resource for research on the immune response to SARS-CoV-2. Samples came from the ongoing ImmuneRACE study (first 160 participants) plus 1,254 subjects from 6 global collaborators. Nearly every sample came with metadata listing a de-identified subject ID, COVID-19 status, age in years and sex. Where HLA class I and class II types were available, the types were taken from metadata supplied by the sample provider, not from assay-based typing. The full study reports these points: Clinical and demographic metadata were provided uncurated, with the amount varying by source and participant.

TCRbeta CDR3 regions were amplified from genomic DNA by means of the immunoSEQ Assay, a bias-controlled multiplex PCR. The authors' analysis ran thus. Within the assay, amplification of reference gene primers was used to estimate how many nucleated cells each sample contained. To quantify the absolute abundance of each unique TCRbeta CDR3 rearrangement, sequence reads were collapsed and filtered. For each sample, productive Simpson clonality was calculated as the square root of Simpson's diversity index over productive rearrangements. The immuneACCESS repertoire file appears here via TCRdb, limited to in-frame rearrangements. These files lack a portion of the clones; in checked studies, under half of the deficit traces to unresolved V genes, and the cause of the others is not known. The V and J calls and clone size were taken over from that table, and D and trimming were inferred from the DNA. The sample profile shows approximately 94,000 clones; approximately 90% of them were found once. The top ten constitute 2.1% of the sample.

The collaborating institutions used their own protocols to collect whole blood in K2EDTA tubes. Collaborator samples were shipped for TCRbeta analysis as frozen whole blood, isolated PBMCs, or DNA extracted from either sample type. Details on this clone: Its binding antigen is unknown. No base quality values were provided; no much bigger clone lies one nucleotide off.

This sequence originates from a man between 50 and 59 years old with active COVID-19. Sequenced material: peripheral blood.

The CDR3 protein is CASSFSGAYEQYF. The DNA sequence reads TGTGCCAGCAGCTTTTCAGGGGCCTACGAGCAGTACTTC. This chain joins TRBV5-4 to TRBJ2-7; TRBD1 might be the D gene, on 6 matching bases. Cut back by 2 bases and 2 bases, the V and J ends lie 8 bases apart. The germline V gene encodes CDR1 SGHNT and CDR2 YYREEE (reference sequence). The CDR3 covers 13 residues, taking in both the cysteine and the phenylalanine. The retained sequence is limited to the CDR3, 39 bases, with the frame set at the first base.